The next 8 T cell receptor beta chains were all read from a single sample in a study of post-analysis software for immune sequencing data. Notes on the study in general: Five or six TRBV segments were significantly more frequent in patients than in controls. TRBV5-6, TRBV5-1 and TRBV20-1 were among these segments.

No antigen has been identified for these receptors. Each TCR beta cDNA library carried unique molecular identifiers. In TCRdb, the PCR reads were re-called with MiXCR into one record per CDR3 protein. The profile shows roughly 400,000 distinct CDR3 sequences, 39% of them singletons. Sequenced material: blood. The origin of the receptors is a girl aged 2 to 9 with multiple sclerosis.

The gene calls are TRBV20-1 and TRBJ2-3, with D tentatively TRBD2 (6 bases). This CDR3 has 13 amino acids. From germline, CDR1 is DFQATT and CDR2 SNEGSKA (reference sequence). Between the trimmed V and J ends, which lost 3 bases and 3 bases, there was a span of 10 bases. The CDR3 region is CSARTSTTDTQYF. The CDR3 DNA sequence: TGCAGTGCTAGGACTAGTACGACAGATACGCAGTATTTT.

This chain connects TRBV20-1 to TRBJ1-2; TRBD1 matches 7 bases. CDR3 length equals 13 residues. Germline CDR1 is DFQATT and CDR2 is SNEGSKA (reference sequence). With V trimmed by 3 bases and J by 2 bases, 3 bases remained unmatched. CDR3 DNA: TGCAGTGCTAGTCAGGGGGTAAACTATGGCTACACCTTC. Protein product: CSASQGVNYGYTF.

This clonotype was recorded a few times. This sequence joins TRBV7-2 and TRBJ2-7, with 11 bases lining up with TRBD1. V was pared by 5 bases and J by 3 bases, with 3 bases of the junction left unmatched. CDR3 size: 14 residues. Per the germline V gene, CDR1 is SGHTA and CDR2 is FQGNSA. As DNA, the CDR3 is TGTGCCAGCAGCCCGGGACAGGGGGTCTACGAGCAGTACTTC. It translates to CASSPGQGVYEQYF.

The chain is built from TRBV28 and TRBJ2-4; D possibly corresponds to TRBD2 (6 bases). The germline V gene has CDR1 MDHEN and CDR2 SYDVKM. Trimming left V 5 bases short and J 13 bases short, with 18 bases between. The CDR3 is made up of 13 amino acids. In DNA form, the CDR3 reads TGTGCCAGCAGTCCTTTGGGGTTTGGGGGGCAGTACTTC. It specifies CASSPLGFGGQYF. The full variable domain, its missing parts supplied by reference TRBV28 and TRBJ2-4, is DVKVTQSSRYLVKRTGEKVFLECVQDMDHENMFWYRQDPGLGLRLIYFSYDVKMKEKGDIPEGYSVSREKKERFSLILESASTNQTSMYLCASSPLGFGGQYFGAGTRLSVL.

V usage is TRBV2 and J usage is TRBJ2-5, with D possibly matching TRBD1 (6 bases). Germline V gene sequence: CDR1 SNHLY, CDR2 FYNNEI. Trimming cost V 8 bases and J 7 bases, with 14 bases left between them. CDR3 length equals 12 residues. CDR3 amino acids: CASGGGRGTQYF. In DNA, the CDR3 is TGTGCCAGCGGGGGCGGGCGAGGGACCCAGTACTTC.

V usage is TRBV7-2 and J usage is TRBJ2-1; D possibly corresponds to TRBD2 (5 bases). The germline V gene encodes CDR1 SGHTA and CDR2 FQGNSA. This CDR3 contains 13 residues. Trimming shortened V by 4 bases and J by 4 bases, and 8 bases separated the two germline ends. CDR3 DNA sequence: TGTGCCAGCAGCTGGAGCGGTTACAATGAGCAGTTCTTC. Translating gives CASSWSGYNEQFF.

This chain links TRBV28 with TRBJ2-7, with 8 positions matching TRBD1. After removal of 4 bases from V and 3 bases from J, the junction contained 11 bases not matched to a gene. Germline V gene lookup returns CDR1 MDHEN and CDR2 SYDVKM. This CDR3 is 16 amino acids long. The CDR3 loop is CASSSRDRIFNYEQYF. In DNA form, the CDR3 reads TGTGCCAGCAGTTCCCGGGACAGGATTTTCAACTACGAGCAGTACTTC.

This clonotype came up a few times. The chain links TRBV29-1 to TRBJ1-2; TRBD1 matches at 7 bases. In germline, CDR1 is SQVTM, CDR2 ANQGSEA. The CDR3 runs to 13 residues. Trimming at V came to 7 bases and at J to 4 bases, leaving 9 bases not matched to a gene. The CDR3 sequence is CSDLQGSPYGYTF. CDR3 nucleotide sequence: TGCAGCGACCTACAGGGGTCTCCCTATGGCTACACCTTC.